This passage covers 23 T cell receptor beta chains from one sample sequenced in a study of blood T cells in healthy people across ages (dated by TCRdb to between 2015 and 2017). The library was obtained by 5' RACE. The sequencing machine was an Illumina HiSeq 2500. A second PCR of about 7 to 12 cycles was run with a J-beta primer mix and a sample-barcoded 5' primer. The public reads were reanalyzed by TCRdb: fastp trimming at Q25, MiXCR alignment, in-frame beta chains only. Rows are unified per CDR3 protein, each entry keeping the most common DNA and genes. In all, the sample holds around 700,000 distinct CDR3 sequences, and around 25% of those were seen once. 9.4% of the sample comes from the top ten. The data were also submitted as part of a second study, on T cells of mothers and their children.

Sequenced input: blood. The receptors come from a boy aged 5 to 17 in good health.

This clonotype has ten or more counts. The rearrangement uses TRBV3-1 and TRBJ2-5, with TRBD1 identical over 11 bases. The germline V gene has CDR1 LGHDT and CDR2 YNNKEL (reference sequence). The junction had 2 bases not matched to a gene; V was cut back by 0 bases and J by 2 bases. This CDR3 region has 16 residues. CDR3 loop: CASSQEDRGLQETQYF. The DNA of the CDR3 is TGTGCCAGCAGCCAAGAGGACAGGGGGCTGCAAGAGACCCAGTACTTC.

The sample holds a few counts of this clonotype. CDR3 nucleotide sequence: TGCGCCAGCAGCTTGGCTCAGATTGGGACGGGACCCTACGAGCAGTACTTC. This gives the protein CASSLAQIGTGPYEQYF. The chain combines TRBV5-1 with TRBJ2-7; D tentatively fits TRBD1 or TRBD2 (5 bases each). This CDR3 region has 17 residues. Germline values: CDR1 SGHRS, CDR2 YFSETQ. V lost 0 bases and J 2 bases, leaving 18 bases between the germline ends.

This clonotype occurred a few times. The rearrangement joins TRBV27 to TRBJ2-1; possible D gene TRBD1, 5 bases. The CDR3 extends over 12 amino acids. Germline V CDR1 and CDR2: MNHEY, SMNVEV (reference sequence). The V end was cut by 5 bases, the J end by 9 bases, with 11 bases between. The CDR3 nucleotides read TGTGCCAGCAGTATCCTAGGGGCTGAGCAGTTCTTC. Translation gives CASSILGAEQFF.

The chain uses TRBV29-1 and TRBJ1-1, with TRBD1 as a possible D gene (6 bases). The length of the CDR3 is 15 residues. V lost 3 bases to trimming and J lost 4 bases, with 18 bases between them. Germline-derived CDR1 and CDR2 are SQVTM and ANQGSEA. Here the CDR3 DNA reads TGCAGCGTTGACTTGGCAGGGGTTGGAAGCACTGAAGCTTTCTTT. Protein: CSVDLAGVGSTEAFF.

This clonotype has only a few counts. The chain carries TRBV7-9 and TRBJ2-1; 7 bases align to TRBD2. CDR1 and CDR2 from the germline V gene are SEHNR and FQNEAQ (reference sequence). The CDR3 length is 15 residues. Germline trimming cut 11 bases from V and 6 bases from J; bases unmatched to any gene: 16. The CDR3 DNA is TGTGCCGTACCAGACCCGGGACTAAAAGGCAATGAGCAGTTCTTC. Translated, it gives CAVPDPGLKGNEQFF.

The chain is built from TRBV5-4 and TRBJ2-5; D ambiguous. With 4 bases removed from V and 2 bases from J, the gap between germline ends came to 12 bases. CDR3 length: 14 amino acids. Looked up from germline, CDR1 is SGHNT and CDR2 is YYREEE (reference sequence). The CDR3 DNA reads as TGTGCCAGCAGCGTGGACCCGAGACAAGAGACCCAGTACTTC. Its translation is CASSVDPRQETQYF.

The chain carries TRBV5-6 and TRBJ2-1, with D possibly TRBD2 on 6 matching bases. Germline V lookup: CDR1 SGHDT, CDR2 YYEEEE. The CDR3 contains 15 residues. V lost 4 bases to trimming and J lost 8 bases, with 19 bases between them. The CDR3 nucleotides are TGTGCCAGCAGCCCACCGACTAGTGGATTCGATGAGCAGTTCTTC. It translates to CASSPPTSGFDEQFF.

This chain links TRBV5-6 with TRBJ2-1; the D is unclear. Germline V CDR1 and CDR2: SGHDT, YYEEEE. With 1 base removed from V and 8 bases from J, the gap between germline ends came to 10 bases. This CDR3 has 13 amino acids. CDR3 DNA: TGTGCCAGCAGCTTGTTTGTAGTTTATGAGCAGTTCTTC. Translated: CASSLFVVYEQFF. The variable domain in full, completed from reference TRBV5-6 and TRBJ2-1, reads DAGVTQSPTHLIKTRGQQVTLRCSPKSGHDTVSWYQQALGQGPQFIFQYYEEEERQRGNFPDRFSGHQFPNYSSELNVNALLLGDSALYLCASSLFVVYEQFFGPGTRLTVL.

This chain links TRBV12-3 or TRBV12-4 with TRBJ2-1, with D possibly matching TRBD2 (6 bases). This CDR3 is built from 14 residues. V shed 5 bases and J shed 9 bases, with 17 bases lying between them. The CDR3 spells CASSRTGVGSEQFF. The CDR3 region has the DNA TGTGCCAGCAGTAGGACGGGAGTGGGAAGTGAGCAGTTCTTC.

V usage is TRBV5-6 and J usage is TRBJ1-1; D unresolved. V was shortened by 1 base and J by 3 bases, with 4 bases between the two germline ends. The CDR3 has 12 residues. Germline-derived CDR1 and CDR2 are SGHDT and YYEEEE. The CDR3 nucleotides are TGTGCCAGCAGCTTGACCTACACTGAAGCTTTCTTT. Its protein product is CASSLTYTEAFF. The full variable domain, its missing parts supplied by reference TRBV5-6 and TRBJ1-1, is DAGVTQSPTHLIKTRGQQVTLRCSPKSGHDTVSWYQQALGQGPQFIFQYYEEEERQRGNFPDRFSGHQFPNYSSELNVNALLLGDSALYLCASSLTYTEAFFGQGTRLTVV.

This clonotype was detected only once. The chain links TRBV5-1 to TRBJ2-5, with D possibly matching TRBD2 (6 bases). The V end lost 1 base, the J end lost 4 bases, and 20 bases lay between the germline ends. Germline assignment: CDR1 SGHRS and CDR2 YFSETQ. This CDR3 has 17 amino acids. CDR3 sequence reads: CASSLFEPGLTLETQYF. DNA of the CDR3: TGCGCCAGCAGCTTGTTTGAACCGGGACTCACCCTAGAGACCCAGTACTTC.

This clonotype was seen many times. The chain carries TRBV12-3 or TRBV12-4 and TRBJ2-5; 7 bases align to TRBD1. The CDR3 covers 12 residues. The V and J ends lost 7 bases and 5 bases, in that order; junction bases with no gene match: 4. CDR3 sequence: CASTEQGETQYF. CDR3 bases: TGTGCCAGCACCGAACAGGGGGAGACCCAGTACTTC.

J is TRBJ2-5 and V is TRBV7-9, with D tentatively TRBD1 (6 bases). From germline, CDR1 is SEHNR and CDR2 FQNEAQ (reference sequence). With 5 bases removed from V and 4 bases from J, the gap between germline ends came to 20 bases. This CDR3 spans 16 amino acids. CDR3 coding DNA: TGTGCCAGCAGCCCCCCGGGCGCAGGGGAGAGAGAGACCCAGTACTTC. It yields the protein CASSPPGAGERETQYF.

V usage is TRBV2 and J usage is TRBJ2-5; 10 positions match TRBD1. The CDR3 runs to 15 residues. Germline V gene sequence: CDR1 SNHLY, CDR2 FYNNEI. After removal of 8 bases from V and 3 bases from J, the junction contained 9 bases not matched to a gene. The CDR3 DNA reads as TGTGCCAGCGCCCGACAGGGGGCAATGAAAGAGACCCAGTACTTC. This sequence encodes CASARQGAMKETQYF.

This clonotype has a handful of counts. V gene TRBV11-2 combines with J gene TRBJ2-1; D possibly corresponds to TRBD2 (5 bases). Germline-derived CDR1 and CDR2 are SGHAT and FQNNGV. This CDR3 contains 15 residues. Trimming pared 0 bases from V and 3 bases from J, leaving 9 bases between. The CDR3 nucleotides read TGTGCCAGCAGCTTAGAGCATAGCGACTACAATGAGCAGTTCTTC. As protein: CASSLEHSDYNEQFF.

This clonotype was seen only a few times. The rearrangement uses TRBV6-2 or TRBV6-3 and TRBJ1-2, with TRBD1 matching 10 bases. CDR1 and CDR2 from the germline V gene are MNHEY and SVGEGT. This CDR3 is built from 14 residues. With 6 bases clipped from V and 6 bases from J, the junction kept 7 bases outside the gene matches. Here the CDR3 reads CASRLTGGADGYTF. The DNA of the CDR3 is TGTGCCAGCAGGCTGACAGGGGGCGCGGATGGCTACACCTTC.

The chain has TRBV24-1 and TRBJ1-2; D unclear. The germline gives CDR1 KGHDR, CDR2 SFDVKD. Trimming removed 6 bases from V and 6 bases from J, with 13 bases in between. The CDR3 totals 13 residues. For the CDR3, the DNA is TGTGCCACCAGTAACAGCCGTCGGAATGGCTACACCTTC. It is translated as CATSNSRRNGYTF.

The rearrangement links TRBV7-2 to TRBJ2-1; no reliable D call. The CDR3 spans 13 residues. The V end lost 1 base, the J end lost 8 bases, and 9 bases lay between the germline ends. The germline V gene encodes CDR1 SGHTA and CDR2 FQGNSA. Here the CDR3 reads CASSLVSRDEQFF. CDR3 DNA sequence: TGTGCCAGCAGCTTAGTTTCACGGGATGAGCAGTTCTTC.

This clonotype was seen more than once but under ten times. The V gene is TRBV11-2, the J gene TRBJ2-7; TRBD1 is a possible D gene (5 bases). V lost 4 bases to trimming and J lost 2 bases, with 15 bases between them. Germline V gene data show CDR1 as SGHAT and CDR2 as FQNNGV. This CDR3 is built from 15 residues. CDR3 protein: CASSSYRRQTYEQYF. In DNA form, the CDR3 reads TGTGCCAGCAGCTCATACCGTCGACAGACCTACGAGCAGTACTTC.

The rearrangement uses TRBV5-1 and TRBJ1-1; perhaps TRBD1 as D (6 bases). The germline gives CDR1 SGHRS, CDR2 YFSETQ. V shed 2 bases and J shed 7 bases, with 12 bases lying between them. CDR3 length: 13 residues. CDR3 nucleotide sequence: TGCGCCAGCAGCTTTCCCGGGGGCGATGAAGCTTTCTTT. Its protein is CASSFPGGDEAFF. The whole variable domain, filled in from reference TRBV5-1 and TRBJ1-1, reads KAGVTQTPRYLIKTRGQQVTLSCSPISGHRSVSWYQQTPGQGLQFLFEYFSETQRNKGNFPGRFSGRQFSNSRSEMNVSTLELGDSALYLCASSFPGGDEAFFGQGTRLTVV.

The J gene is TRBJ1-1, the V gene TRBV29-1; TRBD1 matches 8 bases. After removal of 4 bases from V and 7 bases from J, the junction contained 11 bases not matched to a gene. The CDR3 totals 14 residues. Germline V gene lookup returns CDR1 SQVTM and CDR2 ANQGSEA. The chain's CDR3 is CSVVYQGAKVEAFF. DNA for the CDR3: TGCAGCGTTGTTTATCAGGGGGCAAAAGTTGAAGCTTTCTTT.

Only a few counts were recorded for this clonotype. This chain joins TRBV28 and TRBJ2-4, with D possibly TRBD1 on 7 matching bases. The ends were cut back, 6 bases at V and 7 bases at J, with 16 bases in the middle. CDR1 MDHEN and CDR2 SYDVKM come from the germline V gene. The CDR3 is 14 residues long. The CDR3 loop is CASSQGGFWNIQYF. Written as DNA, the CDR3 is TGTGCCAGCAGCCAGGGGGGTTTTTGGAACATTCAGTACTTC.

The chain joins TRBV28 to TRBJ2-1; D assignment may be TRBD1 or TRBD2 (5 bases each). Germline loops: CDR1 MDHEN, CDR2 SYDVKM. Trimming pared 6 bases from V and 4 bases from J, leaving 7 bases between. This CDR3 has 12 amino acids. Written as DNA, the CDR3 is TGTGCCAGCAGGGGACCGTACAATGAGCAGTTCTTC. As protein: CASRGPYNEQFF.